A selection of T cell receptor beta chains follows, all from one sample in a study of sequential checkpoint blockade in melanoma. The table came from immunoSEQ multiplex PCR; TCRdb's copy has only in-frame clones and leaves some out. The sample shows about 3,300 clones, roughly 24% of them seen only once. Here the sequenced sample was tumor tissue (inferred from file names), taken from a patient given nivolumab and ipilimumab in sequence. These receptors all stem from a human donor with melanoma. The CDR3 runs from the conserved cysteine through the conserved F or W. A D gene is named only where the DNA matches it firmly. Only part of the rows carry a size: once, few, many, or a class if the clone is expanded.

>TRBD1|TRBJ2-3|TRBV5-1|once
TGCGCCAGCAGCTTGGGGACAGGGAGCGGCACAGATACGCAGTATTTT
CASSLGTGSGTDTQYF
>TRBD2|TRBJ2-3|TRBV6-8|few
TGTGCCAGCAGCTCATATCGGACTAGCGGGGTGACAGATACGCAGTATTTT
CASSSYRTSGVTDTQYF
>TRBD1|TRBJ2-2|TRBV6-8|-
TGTGCCAGCAGGCGGGGACAGGGAATCACCGGGGAGCTGTTTTTT
CASRRGQGITGELFF
>TRBD1|TRBJ2-1|TRBV11-3|many
TGTGCCAGCAGCGTCTCCGGGACAGGAGACAATGAGCAGTTCTTC
CASSVSGTGDNEQFF
>-|TRBJ2-1|TRBV11-3|many
TGTGCCAGCAGCTTTTTGAGTGGGGGAGGTGAGCAGTTCTTC
CASSFLSGGGEQFF
>TRBD2|TRBJ2-4|TRBV6-1|medium-sized
TGTGCCAGCAGTGAAGCGGGGACTAGCGGGTTCCTAGCCAAAAACATTCAGTACTTC
CASSEAGTSGFLAKNIQYF
>TRBD1|TRBJ2-3|TRBV19|few
TGTGCCAGCTCCGAGACAGGGAGCACAGATACGCAGTATTTT
CASSETGSTDTQYF
>-|TRBJ1-2|TRBV6-8|-
TGTGCCAGCGGTAGGGCCAGGGGCGAAGCTAACTATGGCTACACCTTC
CASGRARGEANYGYTF
>-|TRBJ2-5|TRBV6-8|few
TGTGCCAGCAGGGGCTCGGGGCAAGAGACCCAGTACTTC
CASRGSGQETQYF
>TRBD1|TRBJ2-5|TRBV9|large
TGTGCCAGCAGCGGAGGACAGGGGGCTGGGGAGACCCAGTACTTC
CASSGGQGAGETQYF
>-|TRBJ1-2|TRBV1|many
TGCGCCAGCAGCCAAGATCCCGGGACAGACTATGGCTACACCTTC
CASSQDPGTDYGYTF
>-|TRBJ2-5|TRBV11-3|medium-sized
TGTGCCAGCAGCTTAGAAAGAGGGTTGAAGCCCCAGTACTTC
CASSLERGLKPQYF
>TRBD1|TRBJ1-2|TRBV6-8|few
TGTGCCAGCAGGGTGACAGGGGCGTATGGCTACACCTTC
CASRVTGAYGYTF
>TRBD1|TRBJ2-2|TRBV30|-
TGTGCCTGGAGAGAAAGCCGGGACAGACAACCATTCCCGAACACCGGGGAGCTGTTTTTT
CAWRESRDRQPFPNTGELFF
>TRBD2|TRBJ2-3|TRBV29-1|-
TGCAGCGTTGAAGGCGGGGGGGGCACAGATACGCAGTATTTT
CSVEGGGGTDTQYF
>TRBD2|TRBJ2-5|TRBV6-8|-
TGTGCCAGCAGCTACCCTCGGGGGGGACTCGCGGCAGAGACCCAGTACTTC
CASSYPRGGLAAETQYF